The rows below give T cell receptor beta chains drawn from one sample of a study of PD-1 blockade in classical Hodgkin lymphoma. Sequencing was performed with immunoSEQ multiplex PCR; in TCRdb, only in-frame clones are kept and a portion is missing. The table lists more than 10,000 clones, 84% of them singletons. The sequences come from peripheral blood mononuclear cells (PBMCs), collected at baseline. Source of these receptors: a human donor with classical Hodgkin lymphoma. The CDR3 runs from the conserved cysteine through the conserved F or W. D genes are given only for firm matches. Expanded clones get a size class; other rows say once, few or many, or leave the size out.

CDR3 DNA: TGTGCCAGCAGCTTAGGACGTAATCAGCCCCAGCATTTT
CDR3 protein: CASSLGRNQPQHF
D gene: .
CDR3 length: 13
clone size: .
V gene: TRBV7-3
J gene: TRBJ1-5

CDR3 DNA: TGTGCCAGCAGCTGGGACATAGGGGTAAATGAAAAACTGTTTTTT
CDR3 protein: CASSWDIGVNEKLFF
D gene: .
CDR3 length: 15
clone size: .
V gene: TRBV5-5
J gene: TRBJ1-4

CDR3 DNA: TGTGCCAGTAGTATTCGGACACAAGCTTTCTTT
CDR3 protein: CASSIRTQAFF
D gene: .
CDR3 length: 11
clone size: .
V gene: TRBV19
J gene: TRBJ1-1

CDR3 DNA: TGTGCCAGCTCATCACCCGGGGCCTACGAGCAGTACTTC
CDR3 protein: CASSSPGAYEQYF
D gene: .
CDR3 length: 13
clone size: few
V gene: TRBV18
J gene: TRBJ2-7

CDR3 DNA: TGTGCCAGCAGTTTATTGGAAGGGGGCTCCTACGAGCAGTACTTC
CDR3 protein: CASSLLEGGSYEQYF
D gene: .
CDR3 length: 15
clone size: .
V gene: TRBV28
J gene: TRBJ2-7

CDR3 DNA: TGCGCCAGCAGCCAAGACGGGCCTAGCTCCTATAATTCACCCCTCCACTTT
CDR3 protein: CASSQDGPSSYNSPLHF
D gene: .
CDR3 length: 17
clone size: once
V gene: TRBV4-3
J gene: TRBJ1-6

CDR3 DNA: TGTGCCAGCAGTTTATCCCCGTGGGGGGGTGGTTGGCCCTACGAGCAGTACTTC
CDR3 protein: CASSLSPWGGGWPYEQYF
D gene: TRBD2
CDR3 length: 18
clone size: .
V gene: TRBV28
J gene: TRBJ2-7

CDR3 DNA: TGTGCCAGCAGCCGCGGACAGGCAGGGAATTCACCCCTCCACTTT
CDR3 protein: CASSRGQAGNSPLHF
D gene: TRBD1
CDR3 length: 15
clone size: .
V gene: TRBV6-5
J gene: TRBJ1-6

CDR3 DNA: TGTGCCAGCAGTACGGGACAGGGAAGGATAAAGACCCAGTACTTC
CDR3 protein: CASSTGQGRIKTQYF
D gene: TRBD1
CDR3 length: 15
clone size: .
V gene: TRBV6-6
J gene: TRBJ2-5

CDR3 DNA: TGTGCCAGCAGCCCGAGAGTGGGAACTGAAGCTTTCTTT
CDR3 protein: CASSPRVGTEAFF
D gene: .
CDR3 length: 13
clone size: .
V gene: TRBV11-2
J gene: TRBJ1-1

CDR3 DNA: TGTGCCAGCTCACCGTGGGGGCGCATAGTCGATGAGCAGTTCTTC
CDR3 protein: CASSPWGRIVDEQFF
D gene: .
CDR3 length: 15
clone size: .
V gene: TRBV18
J gene: TRBJ2-1

CDR3 DNA: TGTGCCAGTACCCGACCCGACAGGGACACCGGGGAGCTGTTTTTT
CDR3 protein: CASTRPDRDTGELFF
D gene: TRBD1
CDR3 length: 15
clone size: .
V gene: TRBV19
J gene: TRBJ2-2

CDR3 DNA: TGTGCCTGGAGTTTCGCCGGGAGGCAGAAGAACACTGAAGCTTTCTTT
CDR3 protein: CAWSFAGRQKNTEAFF
D gene: .
CDR3 length: 16
clone size: .
V gene: TRBV30
J gene: TRBJ1-1

CDR3 DNA: TGTGCCAGCAGCTTAGCTGGGGAGCTTAACGAGCAGTACTTC
CDR3 protein: CASSLAGELNEQYF
D gene: .
CDR3 length: 14
clone size: few
V gene: TRBV7-2
J gene: TRBJ2-7

CDR3 DNA: TGTGCCAGCAGTGGGACATCCACCAAATACACTGAAGCTTTCTTT
CDR3 protein: CASSGTSTKYTEAFF
D gene: .
CDR3 length: 15
clone size: medium-sized
V gene: TRBV28
J gene: TRBJ1-1

CDR3 DNA: TGTGCCAGCAGTTACCAACGCTCCCGTGGCTACACCTTC
CDR3 protein: CASSYQRSRGYTF
D gene: .
CDR3 length: 13
clone size: .
V gene: TRBV27
J gene: TRBJ1-2

CDR3 DNA: TGTGCCAGCAGTTTGGGGTTGGTTCAGCCCCAGCATTTT
CDR3 protein: CASSLGLVQPQHF
D gene: .
CDR3 length: 13
clone size: .
V gene: TRBV28
J gene: TRBJ1-5

CDR3 DNA: TGTGCCAGTAGTATAGCTGCCCGACAGGGATCAGGCTACACCTTC
CDR3 protein: CASSIAARQGSGYTF
D gene: TRBD1
CDR3 length: 15
clone size: .
V gene: TRBV19
J gene: TRBJ1-2

CDR3 DNA: TGTGCCAGCTCCCCCAGGGTTTTTCCAATCCTCTACGAGCAGTACTTC
CDR3 protein: CASSPRVFPILYEQYF
D gene: .
CDR3 length: 16
clone size: .
V gene: TRBV19
J gene: TRBJ2-7

CDR3 DNA: TGTGCCAGCATCTTGGGGAGTATTGGGGAGACCCAGTACTTC
CDR3 protein: CASILGSIGETQYF
D gene: .
CDR3 length: 14
clone size: .
V gene: TRBV7-8
J gene: TRBJ2-5

CDR3 DNA: TGTGCCAGCAGCTCCACCCGGGACACCGCTAACTATGGCTACACCTTC
CDR3 protein: CASSSTRDTANYGYTF
D gene: .
CDR3 length: 16
clone size: .
V gene: TRBV11-2
J gene: TRBJ1-2